This TCR beta chain came from a study of T-cell reconstitution after alpha-beta-depleted transplantation in children. This clonotype has ten or more counts. The TCRbeta library incorporated unique molecular identifiers. Each CDR3 protein is one row after TCRdb ran MiXCR on the PCR reads. The sample comprises about 110,000 distinct CDR3 sequences, around a tenth of which are singletons, and roughly 8% rests with the top ten. The CDR3 is made up of 13 amino acids. Germline loops: CDR1 MGHDK, CDR2 SYGVNS. V was clipped by 7 bases and J by 7 bases; unmatched bases: 8. The source of this sequence is a human donor who donated a stem cell graft to a child with acute lymphoblastic leukemia. The chain has TRBV25-1 and TRBJ2-7; 9 bases agree with TRBD1. Sequenced here: PBMCs from the stem cell graft donor, sampled from the stem cell graft. The CDR3 region has the DNA TGTGCCAGCACAGCCGACAGGGGGGGTGAGCAGTACTTC. Translated: CASTADRGGEQYF.